This entry concerns a single T cell receptor (beta chain). J lost 2 bases, V lost 5 bases, and 5 bases had no gene match. CDR3 length equals 16 residues. Germline CDR1 is MDHEN and CDR2 is SYDVKM. Using immunoSEQ multiplex PCR, the repertoire was profiled, and TCRdb retains in-frame clones only, with some absent. Of fewer than 130,000 clones detected, 88% appear once; the ten largest clones hold over 3%. The data belong to a study of blood T cell repertoires in COVID-19. Background on the study: T cells, B-cell-depleted T cells, or PBMCs supplied cDNA or gDNA.

The source material was peripheral blood. The V gene is TRBV28, the J gene TRBJ2-7; 14 nucleotides align to TRBD2. This TCR was sampled from a woman in her forties or fifties with acute or convalescent COVID-19. The CDR3 region has the DNA TGTGCCAGCAGTCAAGGGACTAGCGGGAGCCCCTACGAGCAGTACTTC. Amino acid sequence: CASSQGTSGSPYEQYF.